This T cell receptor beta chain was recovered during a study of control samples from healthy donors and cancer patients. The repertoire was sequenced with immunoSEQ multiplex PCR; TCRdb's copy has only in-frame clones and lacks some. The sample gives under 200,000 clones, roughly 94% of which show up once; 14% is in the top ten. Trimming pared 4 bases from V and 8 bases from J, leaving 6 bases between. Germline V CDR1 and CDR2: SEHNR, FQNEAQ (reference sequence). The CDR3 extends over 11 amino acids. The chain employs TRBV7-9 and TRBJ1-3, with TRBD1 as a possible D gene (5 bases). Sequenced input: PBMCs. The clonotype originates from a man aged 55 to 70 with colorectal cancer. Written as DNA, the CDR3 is TGTGCCAGCAGCTCGACAGACACCATATATTTT. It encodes CASSSTDTIYF.